The clone carrying this T cell receptor beta chain was picked up one time. The source of the sample is a study of T cells after somatic rescue of genetic block. Clones were sequenced by immunoSEQ multiplex PCR, and TCRdb holds only the in-frame ones, with some missing. The repertoire holds 80,000 to 90,000 clones, with just under 90% as singletons. Germline loops: CDR1 SGHAT, CDR2 FQNNGV. The CDR3 contains 15 residues. Trimming took off 5 bases at V and 0 bases at J, with 10 bases between the two ends. Sequencing used peripheral blood mononuclear cells (PBMCs). The chain combines TRBV11-2 with TRBJ1-4; no clear D gene. This TCR derives from a woman aged 18-29 years. In DNA form, the CDR3 reads TGTGCCAGCAGCCTCATTTCCGCAACTAATGAAAAACTGTTTTTT. Residues: CASSLISATNEKLFF.